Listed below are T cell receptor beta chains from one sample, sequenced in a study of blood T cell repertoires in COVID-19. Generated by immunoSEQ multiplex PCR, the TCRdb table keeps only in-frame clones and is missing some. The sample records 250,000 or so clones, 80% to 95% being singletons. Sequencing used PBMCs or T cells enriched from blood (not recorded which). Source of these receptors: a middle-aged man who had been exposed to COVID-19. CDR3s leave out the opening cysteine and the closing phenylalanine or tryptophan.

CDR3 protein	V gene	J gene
ASSREMNTEAF	TRBV28	TRBJ1-1
ASSATGVDGYT	TRBV5-1	TRBJ1-2
ASGGPLGTDTGELF	TRBV5-1	TRBJ2-2
ASSPAGQGAGNEQY	TRBV4-1	TRBJ2-7
ASSLGTGNTDTQY	TRBV28	TRBJ2-3
AISEFQRVTNTGELF	TRBV10-3	TRBJ2-2
ASSWNTGVGGANVLT	TRBV5-1	TRBJ2-6
ASSLSRTRTNTGELF	TRBV9	TRBJ2-2
ASSLMVGGAEAF	TRBV5-5	TRBJ1-1
ASSPYRGLDGYT	TRBV9	TRBJ1-2
ASSSSAPNNEQF	TRBV21-1	TRBJ2-1
ASSYGSSYNEQF	TRBV6-5	TRBJ2-1
ASIAQETQY	TRBV27	TRBJ2-5
ASSLANGDTIY	TRBV11-3	TRBJ1-3
ASSPPGQGYNEQF	TRBV14	TRBJ2-1
ASSLGTVSLHSYEQY	TRBV13	TRBJ2-7
ASSLGDPGTGKLYT	TRBV7-8	TRBJ1-2
ASSSPGWGQGEGAGNTIY	TRBV9	TRBJ1-3
ASRRQGSSYEQY	TRBV27	TRBJ2-7
ASSERLTGEQF	TRBV6-1	TRBJ2-1
ASTGFAGAGYNEQF	TRBV27	TRBJ2-1
ASRGQGHLNTEAF	TRBV28	TRBJ1-1
ASSTSGSYNEQF	TRBV28	TRBJ2-1
ASSSLGGRVYNEQF	TRBV27	TRBJ2-1
ASSYGQGDQPQH	TRBV6-5	TRBJ1-5
SVPTGTGELF	TRBV29-1	TRBJ2-2
ASSQARAGELF	TRBV3-1/TRBV3-2	TRBJ2-2
ASSQVSGGTNYEQY	TRBV4-1	TRBJ2-7
SASETNEQY	TRBV20-1	TRBJ2-7
ASSYSGTTYEQY	TRBV19	TRBJ2-7
SADRATEAF	TRBV20-1	TRBJ1-1
ASSANGLAYEQY	TRBV5-6	TRBJ2-7
ATWTSGSHEQY	TRBV10-2	TRBJ2-7
ASSEPGTGAFSPLH	TRBV25-1	TRBJ1-6
ASSRQGLWNSPLH	TRBV27	TRBJ1-6
ASSVAGQGGDYGYT	TRBV9	TRBJ1-2
SAASKPMSPNEQF	TRBV29-1	TRBJ2-1
AWSYAGLKEKLF	TRBV30	TRBJ1-4
ASSSGQASYEQY	TRBV7-6	TRBJ2-7
ASSGPGQAPLSSYEQY	TRBV19	TRBJ2-7
ASSSRANTGELF	TRBV7-9	TRBJ2-2
AWNPKTNYGYT	TRBV30	TRBJ1-2
ASSQSGRLFNEQF	TRBV23-1	TRBJ2-1
ASSRDRYTEAF	TRBV6-5	TRBJ1-1
ASRPHRTVSNQPQH	TRBV19	TRBJ1-5